Listed below are T cell receptor beta chains from one sample, sequenced in a study of T cell repertoires in cytomegalovirus infection. TCRdb re-analysed the reads in MiXCR, keeping a single row per CDR3 protein. The sample lists about 740,000 distinct CDR3 sequences; approximately 34% were seen once. Sequencing input: PBMCs. These receptors were obtained from a human donor in good health (CMV status not recorded). Some clones in this sample may be carry-over from other donors' samples. Each CDR3 is given with its conserved first and last residue. D genes are given only for firm matches. Where a row states a size, it is once, few, many or the class of an expanded clone; other rows omit it.

CASSLSGHQNTEAFF TGTGCCAGCAGTTTGTCGGGACACCAGAACACTGAAGCTTTCTTT TRBJ1-1 TRBV28 NA NA
CASSSPGRLDGLVF TGTGCCAGCAGCTCCCCGGGGAGACTAGACGGTTTGGTCTTT TRBJ1-4 TRBV7-8 few NA
CASSLAGGFGGYTF TGTGCCAGCAGCTTAGCCGGTGGGTTCGGTGGCTACACCTTC TRBJ1-2 TRBV7-9 few NA
CASSLPGSRAFF TGTGCCAGCAGTTTACCAGGGAGTCGGGCTTTCTTT TRBJ1-1 TRBV12-3/TRBV12-4 few NA
CASKGWSRLGVDNSPLHF TGTGCCAGCAAGGGATGGAGCCGGTTAGGGGTGGATAATTCACCCCTCCACTTT TRBJ1-6 TRBV25-1 NA NA
CASSEGQADFYEQYF TGTGCCAGCAGTGAGGGGCAAGCAGACTTCTACGAGCAGTACTTC TRBJ2-7 TRBV2 NA NA
CASSFSGDGNTIYF TGTGCCAGCAGTTTTTCAGGGGATGGAAACACCATATATTTT TRBJ1-3 TRBV27 few NA
CASSLDSLAVAFEQFF TGTGCCAGCAGCTTAGATTCACTAGCCGTGGCGTTTGAGCAGTTCTTC TRBJ2-1 TRBV11-2 NA NA
CASTDRSSSYEQYF TGCGCCAGCACGGACAGGTCGAGCTCCTACGAGCAGTACTTC TRBJ2-7 TRBV10-2 NA TRBD1
CASSQDVGETQYF TGTGCCAGCAGCCAAGACGTTGGGGAGACCCAGTACTTC TRBJ2-5 TRBV4-2 few NA
CASSLGQDRANTEAFF TGTGCCAGCAGCTTGGGTCAGGACAGGGCTAACACTGAAGCTTTCTTT TRBJ1-1 TRBV5-4 NA TRBD1
CASSPRNLDGYTF TGTGCCAGCAGTCCCCGAAATCTGGATGGCTACACCTTC TRBJ1-2 TRBV12-3/TRBV12-4 few NA
CASSLEGFGGNRYTF TGCGCCAGCAGCTTGGAAGGGTTCGGAGGAAATCGCTACACCTTC TRBJ1-2 TRBV5-1 NA NA
CASSLKGASQEGYTF TGTGCCAGCAGTTTAAAGGGGGCCAGCCAGGAGGGCTACACCTTC TRBJ1-2 TRBV28 NA TRBD1
CASTLGGVYNEQFF TGTGCCAGCACCCTCGGCGGGGTCTACAATGAGCAGTTCTTC TRBJ2-1 TRBV7-3 many NA
CASSSPGQGTNEQYF TGTGCCAGCAGTAGCCCGGGACAGGGCACGAACGAGCAGTACTTC TRBJ2-7 TRBV5-4 few TRBD1
CASSEPRVQETQYF TGTGCCAGCAGTGAACCGAGGGTCCAAGAGACCCAGTACTTC TRBJ2-5 TRBV25-1 NA NA
CSAPPPVTNNEQFF TGCAGTGCTCCGCCCCCGGTCACAAACAATGAGCAGTTCTTC TRBJ2-1 TRBV20-1 NA NA
CASSSGQTGEQYF TGTGCCAGCAGCTCGGGACAGACAGGGGAGCAGTACTTC TRBJ2-7 TRBV7-6 few TRBD1
CSVEGRGTIQYF TGCAGCGTTGAGGGCAGGGGGACCATTCAGTACTTC TRBJ2-4 TRBV29-1 NA TRBD1
CSASPPEQFF TGCAGCGCTTCCCCACCAGAGCAGTTCTTC TRBJ2-1 TRBV29-1 NA NA
CSASRAVRPAFF TGCAGTGCTAGTCGGGCGGTACGGCCAGCTTTCTTT TRBJ1-1 TRBV20-1 NA NA
CASSLKLAGGTQETQYF TGTGCCAGCAGCTTAAAGTTGGCGGGAGGGACTCAAGAGACCCAGTACTTC TRBJ2-5 TRBV7-2 many TRBD2
CASSIRVTVVYEQYF TGTGCCAGTAGTATACGGGTGACAGTGGTCTACGAGCAGTACTTC TRBJ2-7 TRBV19 few NA
CASSYSIGLPTDTQYF TGTGCCAGCAGTTACTCGATAGGACTGCCGACAGATACGCAGTATTTT TRBJ2-3 TRBV6-2/TRBV6-3 NA NA
CASSLKGSSYEQYF TGTGCCAGCAGTTTGAAGGGGAGCTCCTACGAGCAGTACTTC TRBJ2-7 TRBV12-3/TRBV12-4 many NA
CASRAGGNQETQYF TGTGCCAGCAGGGCGGGGGGGAACCAAGAGACCCAGTACTTC TRBJ2-5 TRBV6-1 few TRBD2
CASSLVDRKGYTF TGTGCCAGCAGCTTAGTGGACAGAAAAGGCTACACCTTC TRBJ1-2 TRBV7-2 many NA
CASSWLAGGPNEQFF TGTGCCAGCAGCTGGTTAGCGGGAGGGCCGAATGAGCAGTTCTTC TRBJ2-1 TRBV7-2 NA TRBD2
CASSQDVPGNQETQYF TGTGCCAGCAGCCAAGATGTACCAGGAAATCAAGAGACCCAGTACTTC TRBJ2-5 TRBV3-1 NA NA
CSANDQRRSYGYTF TGCAGTGCTAATGATCAGAGGCGGAGCTATGGCTACACCTTC TRBJ1-2 TRBV20-1 NA NA
CAISYFSNNEKLFF TGTGCCATCAGTTACTTTTCTAATAATGAAAAACTGTTTTTT TRBJ1-4 TRBV6-6 NA NA
CASSYSSDSTQYF TGTGCCAGCAGTTACTCAAGCGACTCGACGCAGTATTTT TRBJ2-3 TRBV6-5 NA NA
CASSLDPPLEQYF TGTGCCAGCAGCTTAGACCCCCCCCTCGAGCAGTACTTC TRBJ2-7 TRBV7-2 few NA
CSEKPTGNTEAFF TGCAGCGAAAAACCGACAGGGAACACTGAAGCTTTCTTT TRBJ1-1 TRBV29-1 NA NA
CASSLKTSPRADTQYF TGTGCCAGCAGTCTCAAGACTAGCCCTAGGGCAGATACGCAGTATTTT TRBJ2-3 TRBV12-3/TRBV12-4 NA TRBD2
CASSRGTSVAAEQFF TGCGCCAGCAGCCGGGGGACTAGCGTTGCAGCTGAGCAGTTCTTC TRBJ2-1 TRBV5-1 NA TRBD2
CACPRAPSSDGYTF TGTGCCTGCCCCCGGGCTCCGTCATCGGATGGCTACACCTTC TRBJ1-2 TRBV30 NA NA
CASSGTGYRAFF TGTGCCAGCAGCGGGACAGGGTATAGAGCTTTCTTT TRBJ1-1 TRBV11-2 NA TRBD1
CSGGEERDEQFF TGCAGCGGGGGGGAAGAGCGAGATGAGCAGTTCTTC TRBJ2-1 TRBV29-1 NA NA
CASSQTTGAGFFGANVLTF TGTGCCAGCAGCCAGACCACAGGGGCAGGGTTTTTTGGGGCCAACGTCCTGACTTTC TRBJ2-6 TRBV7-4 NA TRBD1
CASSLLWQGIGNQPQHF TGTGCCAGCAGTTTATTGTGGCAGGGGATTGGCAATCAGCCCCAGCATTTT TRBJ1-5 TRBV28 few NA
CASSPWGVPPRDEQYF TGTGCCAGCAGCCCCTGGGGGGTTCCCCCGAGAGACGAGCAGTACTTC TRBJ2-7 TRBV28 NA NA
CASSIHRGSRGTEAFF TGTGCCAGTAGTATACACAGGGGGTCAAGGGGCACTGAAGCTTTCTTT TRBJ1-1 TRBV19 NA TRBD1
CASTTAGRAVGSDTQYF TGCGCCAGCACTACAGCCGGTAGGGCCGTGGGCTCAGATACGCAGTATTTT TRBJ2-3 TRBV4-1 few NA
CASSPGQGWYNEQFF TGTGCCAGCAGCCCCGGACAGGGATGGTACAATGAGCAGTTCTTC TRBJ2-1 TRBV14 few TRBD1
CAISPSTDTQYF TGTGCCATCAGTCCCAGCACAGATACGCAGTATTTT TRBJ2-3 TRBV10-3 NA NA
CASSLKGGGTLYEQFF TGTGCCAGTAGCCTCAAAGGGGGAGGTACCCTATATGAGCAGTTCTTC TRBJ2-1 TRBV19 NA NA
CSARDRVTSGGATGETQYF TGCAGTGCTAGAGATCGTGTAACTAGCGGGGGGGCCACAGGAGAGACCCAGTACTTC TRBJ2-5 TRBV20-1 NA TRBD2
CASSSRGTSGRNGELFF TGTGCCAGCAGCTCCCGGGGGACTAGCGGGAGGAACGGGGAGCTGTTTTTT TRBJ2-2 TRBV5-3 NA TRBD2
CASSLRTLGATDTQYF TGTGCCAGCAGCTTACGAACCCTGGGAGCCACAGATACGCAGTATTTT TRBJ2-3 TRBV11-2 few NA
CATAAGYEQYF TGTGCCACCGCGGCGGGGTACGAGCAGTACTTC TRBJ2-7 TRBV18 NA NA
CASSHNSGGELFF TGTGCCAGCAGTCACAACTCAGGGGGAGAGCTGTTTTTT TRBJ2-2 TRBV6-8 NA TRBD1
CASSLQGPETQYF TGTGCCAGCAGCTTACAGGGGCCGGAGACCCAGTACTTC TRBJ2-5 TRBV5-6 many TRBD1
CASSLSTASSGNTIYF TGTGCCAGCAGCCTTAGCACCGCGAGCTCTGGAAACACCATATATTTT TRBJ1-3 TRBV7-2 NA NA
CASSLGTEGVGYGYTF TGTGCCAGCAGCTTAGGTACCGAGGGGGTTGGCTATGGCTACACCTTC TRBJ1-2 TRBV7-2 NA NA
CASSLVSGEAFF TGTGCCAGCAGCTTGGTCTCGGGTGAAGCTTTCTTT TRBJ1-1 TRBV5-4 once NA
CASSASSGPSGIYNEQFF TGTGCCAGCAGCGCGTCTAGCGGCCCTAGCGGAATCTACAATGAGCAGTTCTTC TRBJ2-1 TRBV7-9 NA TRBD2
CASSYKDRGTYEQYF TGTGCCAGCAGTTACAAGGACAGGGGAACCTACGAGCAGTACTTC TRBJ2-7 TRBV6-6 NA TRBD1